These 15 T cell receptor beta chains originate from one sample sequenced in a study of blood T cell repertoires in COVID-19 (dated by TCRdb to 2018 to 2021). The protocol used for the library was the immunoSEQ multiplex PCR assay. Held by TCRdb, this immuneACCESS table contains in-frame sequences only and omits some clones. Under half of the omission traces to an unresolved V gene where checked; the cause of the rest is unknown. The sample profile shows 400,000 or so clones; 75% to 90% of them were found once. 1.1% of the sample goes to the ten largest clones. Sequenced sample: PBMCs or T cells enriched from blood (not recorded which). The receptors were gathered from a young man who had recovered from COVID-19.

The V gene is TRBV20-1, the J gene TRBJ2-7, with a tentative D call TRBD2 (5 bases). The CDR3 runs to 11 residues. The V end was cut by 5 bases, the J end by 5 bases, with 10 bases between. The germline gives CDR1 DFQATT, CDR2 SNEGSKA (reference sequence). This CDR3 is CSARGPHEQYF. The CDR3 region has the DNA TGCAGTGCTCGAGGGCCGCACGAGCAGTACTTC.

The rearrangement links TRBV19 to TRBJ2-5; 8 positions agree with TRBD1. This CDR3 contains 14 residues. Germline assignment: CDR1 LNHDA and CDR2 SQIVND (reference sequence). The J segment lost 5 bases and the V segment lost 5 bases, leaving 7 bases of the junction unmatched. CDR3 DNA sequence: TGTGCCAGTAGTCCGGCAGGGGGCGTGGAGACCCAGTACTTC. Translating gives CASSPAGGVETQYF.

The chain links TRBV7-2 to TRBJ2-3; TRBD2 is a possible D gene (5 bases). Germline CDR1 reads SGHTA; CDR2 reads FQGNSA. V lost 1 base, J lost 4 bases, and 9 bases lay in between. The CDR3 consists of 14 residues. CDR3 sequence reads: CASSLVRTPDTQYF. CDR3 in DNA: TGTGCCAGCAGCTTAGTGCGGACTCCAGATACGCAGTATTTT.

In this sample, this clone turned up once. The chain has TRBV19 and TRBJ2-2; TRBD1 is a possible D gene (6 bases). This CDR3 contains 14 residues. V was pared by 5 bases and J by 5 bases, with 12 bases between. The germline gives CDR1 LNHDA, CDR2 SQIVND (reference sequence). CDR3 coding DNA: TGTGCCAGTAGTGGACAGCTGCAGACCGGGGAGCTGTTTTTT. Amino acids: CASSGQLQTGELFF.

The chain links TRBV19 to TRBJ2-7; 7 bases fit TRBD1. Unmatched junction bases numbered 11, after V lost 6 bases and J lost 0 bases. The CDR3 consists of 16 residues. Germline loops: CDR1 LNHDA, CDR2 SQIVND (reference sequence). CDR3: CASSHRGTDYSYEQYF. The DNA of the CDR3 is TGTGCCAGTAGCCACAGAGGGACAGACTACTCCTACGAGCAGTACTTC.

This clone was observed a single time. The chain couples TRBV29-1 to TRBJ2-1; 14 bases are a match to TRBD2. Germline assignment: CDR1 SQVTM and CDR2 ANQGSEA. CDR3 size: 17 residues. V was pared by 0 bases and J by 8 bases, with 9 bases of the junction left unmatched. The CDR3 is CSVEDAGTSGRAHEQFF. The CDR3 nucleotides read TGCAGCGTTGAAGATGCCGGGACTAGCGGGAGAGCGCATGAGCAGTTCTTC.

The CDR3 nucleotides are TGCGCCAGCATGCCTAGCGGGGTATTGCCGACCACAGATACGCAGTATTTT. The encoded protein is CASMPSGVLPTTDTQYF. This rearrangement joins TRBV10-2 to TRBJ2-3; 9 bases align to TRBD2. Germline assignment: CDR1 WSHSY and CDR2 SAAADI. The trim removed 7 bases at V and 2 bases at J, leaving 13 bases unmatched. The CDR3 is 17 residues long.

The table lists this clone with a count of one. The chain combines TRBV27 with TRBJ1-2; 8 nucleotides match TRBD1. Germline lookup yields CDR1 MNHEY and CDR2 SMNVEV (reference sequence). The CDR3 spans 15 residues. V lost 2 bases to trimming and J lost 5 bases; unmatched junction nucleotides: 7. The CDR3 loop reads CASSLRGQVLYGYTF. In nucleotides, the CDR3 is TGTGCCAGCAGTTTAAGGGGACAGGTCCTATATGGCTACACCTTC.

The CDR3 coding sequence is TGCGCCAGCACGGATCTGATAGGGGGACAGGGGATTTACGAGCAGTACTTC. Translated, it gives CASTDLIGGQGIYEQYF. The rearrangement uses TRBV5-1 and TRBJ2-7; 10 bases are a match to TRBD1. The V gene's germline CDR1 is SGHRS and CDR2 YFSETQ. The CDR3 spans 17 residues. Losses at the gene ends were 6 bases for V and 4 bases for J; bases not matched to a gene: 16.

V gene TRBV7-9 combines with J gene TRBJ2-1; D gene uncertain. CDR1 is SEHNR and CDR2 is FQNEAQ in the germline V gene (reference sequence). The V gene lost 2 bases and the J gene lost 10 bases, with 12 bases spanning the gap. CDR3 size: 13 residues. The CDR3 DNA reads TGTGCCAGCAGCTTACAAGAGAACCCCGAGCAGTTCTTC. It codes for CASSLQENPEQFF.

This clone showed up just once. V and J are TRBV19 and TRBJ2-3; 12 bases are shared with TRBD2. Germline loops: CDR1 LNHDA, CDR2 SQIVND (reference sequence). Losses at the gene ends were 5 bases for V and 5 bases for J; bases not matched to a gene: 14. This CDR3 region has 18 residues. The CDR3 reads CASSGNRLAGVSLDTQYF. CDR3 coding DNA: TGTGCCAGTAGTGGCAATCGACTAGCGGGAGTTTCGTTAGATACGCAGTATTTT.

The chain carries TRBV28 and TRBJ1-1; D perhaps matches TRBD1 (6 bases). The V and J ends lost 5 bases and 8 bases respectively, with 15 bases between them. In germline, CDR1 is MDHEN, CDR2 SYDVKM. This CDR3 spans 13 amino acids. The DNA for the CDR3 is TGTGCCAGCAGTCCCGGTCACACAGGGGAAGCTTTCTTT. It yields the protein CASSPGHTGEAFF.

The rearrangement uses TRBV29-1 and TRBJ2-1; 8 bases align to TRBD2. The V segment lost 3 bases and the J segment 7 bases; nucleotides outside the gene matches: 8. Per germline, CDR1 SQVTM and CDR2 ANQGSEA. This CDR3 contains 14 residues. The CDR3 coding sequence is TGCAGCGTTGAGGATAGCGGGATAGGAAATGAGCAGTTCTTC. Translation gives CSVEDSGIGNEQFF.

This clone was recorded a few times. CDR3 residues: CASSQDLDRARQPQHF. CDR3 bases: TGTGCCAGCAGCCAAGATCTAGACAGGGCTAGGCAGCCCCAGCATTTT. J is TRBJ1-5 and V is TRBV3-1 (or the pseudogene TRBV3-2), with 7 nucleotides matching TRBD1. V was pared by 0 bases and J by 7 bases, with 9 bases of the junction left unmatched. The CDR3 has 16 amino acids. CDR1 and CDR2 (germline): LGHDT, YNNKEL (reference sequence).

This clone was detected only a few times. This chain joins TRBV2 and TRBJ2-3, with TRBD2 identical over 10 bases. The J segment lost 4 bases and the V segment lost 10 bases, leaving 11 bases of the junction unmatched. CDR1 and CDR2 (germline): SNHLY, FYNNEI. There are 15 residues in the CDR3. The CDR3, as DNA: TGTGCCACCTCCCCTAGCGGGAGTGGGGCAGATACGCAGTATTTT. The encoded protein is CATSPSGSGADTQYF. The full variable domain, rest sourced from reference TRBV2 and TRBJ2-3, is EPEVTQTPSHQVTQMGQEVILRCVPISNHLYFYWYRQILGQKVEFLVSFYNNEISEKSEIFDDQFSVERPDGSNFTLKIRSTKLEDSAMYFCATSPSGSGADTQYFGPGTRLTVL.